Presented here are 29 T cell receptor beta chains from one specimen sequenced in a study of blood T cell repertoires in COVID-19. Method: immunoSEQ multiplex PCR; TCRdb's copy keeps in-frame clones and lacks some. The profile shows about 47,000 clones, less than 85% of them singletons. Sequenced input: peripheral blood. These receptors came from a man between 50 and 59 years old with acute or convalescent COVID-19.

The chain uses TRBV5-4 and TRBJ2-1, with 10 bases fitting TRBD2. CDR3 length: 14 amino acids. CDR1 is SGHNT, CDR2 YYREEE, per germline (reference sequence). The V and J ends lost 2 bases and 5 bases, in that order; junction bases with no gene match: 1. The CDR3 spells CASSFGLADNEQFF. CDR3 sequence (DNA): TGTGCCAGCAGCTTCGGACTAGCGGACAATGAGCAGTTCTTC.

The DNA for the CDR3 is TGCGCCAGCAGCCAGCCGGGACAGCGTTTATATGGCTACACCTTC. It codes for CASSQPGQRLYGYTF. The V and J genes are TRBV4-1 and TRBJ1-2; 7 bases fit TRBD1. CDR3 length: 15 residues. V lost 3 bases to trimming and J lost 5 bases; unmatched junction nucleotides: 9. Per the germline V gene, CDR1 is MGHRA and CDR2 is YSYEKL.

This chain joins TRBV9 and TRBJ2-5, with D perhaps TRBD2 (6 bases). Germline V gene lookup returns CDR1 SGDLS and CDR2 YYNGEE. V was clipped by 3 bases and J by 5 bases, with 20 bases between them. The CDR3 spans 16 residues. The CDR3 nucleotides are TGTGCCAGCAGCGCCTCCCCATCTAGCGTTTGGGAGACCCAGTACTTC. Protein sequence: CASSASPSSVWETQYF. Full variable domain (outside the CDR3, taken from reference TRBV9 and TRBJ2-5): DSGVTQTPKHLITATGQRVTLRCSPRSGDLSVYWYQQSLDQGLQFLIQYYNGEERAKGNILERFSAQQFPDLHSELNLSSLELGDSALYFCASSASPSSVWETQYFGPGTRLLVL.

The CDR3 reads CATSRARGGTDTQYF. In DNA, the CDR3 is TGTGCCACCAGCAGGGCTCGGGGTGGCACAGATACGCAGTATTTT. This chain links TRBV15 with TRBJ2-3; D may be TRBD2 (5 bases). This CDR3 comprises 15 residues. The V and J ends lost 3 bases and 1 base respectively, with 11 bases between them. Germline V gene sequence: CDR1 LNHNV, CDR2 YYDKDF (reference sequence).

The rearrangement joins TRBV24-1 to TRBJ1-3; TRBD1 matches at 9 bases. Germline V gene data show CDR1 as KGHDR and CDR2 as SFDVKD. The V gene end was trimmed by 12 bases and the J gene end by 5 bases; junction bases not matched to a gene: 10. This CDR3 is 14 amino acids long. This CDR3 is CAAGQGTFRNTIYF. The CDR3 DNA is TGTGCCGCCGGACAGGGGACCTTCCGAAACACCATATATTTT.

This chain joins TRBV27 and TRBJ1-4; D not resolved. The CDR3 spans 17 residues. Trimming took 0 bases from V and 7 from J, leaving 18 bases between them. Germline V gene sequence: CDR1 MNHEY, CDR2 SMNVEV (reference sequence). The CDR3 DNA follows: TGTGCCAGCAGTTTATCCCCGAGGGTATCCTCGGGTGAAAAACTGTTTTTT. It encodes CASSLSPRVSSGEKLFF.

The chain is built from TRBV4-1 and TRBJ2-7; TRBD1 matches 11 bases. CDR1 and CDR2 from the germline V gene are MGHRA and YSYEKL. CDR3 size: 16 residues. V dropped 4 bases and J dropped 5; count of bases not matched to a gene: 10. The chain's CDR3 is CASSRDGTGGINEQYF. The CDR3 DNA is TGCGCCAGCAGCCGCGATGGGACAGGGGGGATCAACGAGCAGTACTTC.

This CDR3 reads CATSRDLSLWAFF. The CDR3 nucleotides read TGTGCCACCAGCAGAGATCTGAGTCTCTGGGCTTTCTTT. The V gene is TRBV15, the J gene TRBJ1-1; no clear D. The V gene lost 0 bases and the J gene lost 11 bases, with 13 bases spanning the gap. The CDR3 length is 13 residues. The germline CDR1 and CDR2 sequences are LNHNV and YYDKDF (reference sequence).

This clone has only one observation. The rearrangement joins TRBV7-3 to TRBJ1-1; no firm D call. This CDR3 spans 15 amino acids. CDR1 and CDR2 (germline): SGHTA, FQGTGA. Trimming removed 5 bases from V and 3 bases from J, with 16 bases in between. The CDR3 sequence is CASSPSGPGDTEAFF. CDR3 coding DNA: TGTGCCAGCAGCCCATCCGGGCCCGGGGACACTGAAGCTTTCTTT. The full variable domain, in which reference TRBV7-3 and TRBJ1-1 provide the parts outside the CDR3, is GAGVSQTPSNKVTEKGKYVELRCDPISGHTALYWYRQSLGQGPEFLIYFQGTGAADDSGLPNDRFFAVRPEGSVSTLKIQRTERGDSAVYLCASSPSGPGDTEAFFGQGTRLTVV.

The V gene is TRBV5-4, the J gene TRBJ1-4; a possible D gene is TRBD1 (6 bases). The CDR3 extends over 14 amino acids. CDR1 and CDR2 (germline): SGHNT, YYREEE (reference sequence). Trimming stripped 4 bases from V and 5 bases from J, with 12 bases between. The CDR3 bases are TGTGCCAGCAGCCGACAGGACTCCAATGAAAAACTGTTTTTT. It codes for CASSRQDSNEKLFF.

The chain is built from TRBV18 and TRBJ1-4; D is unclear. V was pared by 0 bases and J by 4 bases, with 12 bases between. The CDR3 contains 16 residues. CDR1 and CDR2 from the germline V gene are KGHSH and LQKENI. CDR3 sequence (DNA): TGTGCCAGCTCACCACCGCGGTCAAGTGATAATGAAAAACTGTTTTTT. This sequence encodes CASSPPRSSDNEKLFF.

The genes are TRBV5-8 and TRBJ2-3; no clear D. Between the trimmed V and J ends, which lost 2 bases and 3 bases, there was a span of 7 bases. CDR3 size: 13 residues. Germline V gives CDR1 SGHTS, CDR2 YDEGEE. CDR3 nucleotides: TGTGCCAGCAGCTTTGGCAGTACAGATACGCAGTATTTT. Protein: CASSFGSTDTQYF.

This sequence joins TRBV5-1 and TRBJ2-7; 7 positions agree with TRBD2. The germline gives CDR1 SGHRS, CDR2 YFSETQ. The CDR3 extends over 15 amino acids. With 4 bases clipped from V and 3 bases from J, the junction kept 10 bases outside the gene matches. The CDR3: CASSPWRSGNYEQYF. CDR3 coding DNA: TGCGCCAGCAGCCCCTGGAGGAGCGGGAACTACGAGCAGTACTTC.

V usage is TRBV7-3 and J usage is TRBJ1-2, with 7 bases identical to TRBD1. After removal of 10 bases from V and 0 bases from J, the junction contained 11 bases not matched to a gene. There are 15 residues in the CDR3. Germline V gene sequence: CDR1 SGHTA, CDR2 FQGTGA. The DNA of the CDR3 is TGTGCCACCATGCTGGGACAGCCTACTAACTATGGCTACACCTTC. Its translation is CATMLGQPTNYGYTF.

The chain recombines TRBV2 with TRBJ2-1, with 10 positions matching TRBD2. Looked up from germline, CDR1 is SNHLY and CDR2 is FYNNEI. V shed 7 bases and J 0 bases; nucleotides not matched to a gene: 9. This CDR3 comprises 17 residues. CDR3 sequence reads: CASTGTSAKSSYNEQFF. In DNA, the CDR3 is TGTGCCAGCACCGGGACTAGCGCTAAAAGCTCCTACAATGAGCAGTTCTTC.

Only a few counts were recorded for this clone. The chain recombines TRBV6-1 with TRBJ1-2; D perhaps matches TRBD1 (5 bases). The CDR3 runs 14 residues. Germline values: CDR1 MNHNS, CDR2 SASEGT. V was shortened by 0 bases and J by 7 bases, with 12 bases between the two germline ends. The CDR3 DNA sequence: TGTGCCAGCAGTGAAGCAAGCAGGGCAGGTGGCTACACCTTC. Translating it yields CASSEASRAGGYTF.

This clone occurred a few times. The rearrangement links TRBV5-1 to TRBJ2-1; 9 bases fit TRBD2. The CDR3 has 16 residues. In germline, CDR1 is SGHRS, CDR2 YFSETQ. V gave up 0 bases and J gave up 3 bases; unmatched junction bases: 4. DNA of the CDR3: TGCGCCAGCAGCTTGGGATCTAGCGGGGACTACAATGAGCAGTTCTTC. It codes for CASSLGSSGDYNEQFF.

The chain is built from TRBV2 and TRBJ2-5; D may be TRBD2 (7 bases). The CDR3 contains 12 residues. Germline-derived CDR1 and CDR2 are SNHLY and FYNNEI. The V end was cut by 8 bases, the J end by 5 bases, with 12 bases between. The CDR3 DNA follows: TGTGCCAGCGAAGAGGGGGGGGAGACCCAGTACTTC. Translation: CASEEGGETQYF.

The rearrangement uses TRBV7-8 and TRBJ1-1; 8 bases match TRBD1. Germline loops: CDR1 SGHVS, CDR2 FQNEAQ. The CDR3 is 15 amino acids. Losses at the gene ends were 3 bases for V and 4 bases for J; bases not matched to a gene: 7. CDR3 loop: CASSLNLGQGTEAFF. CDR3 nucleotides: TGTGCCAGCAGCTTGAACCTCGGACAGGGCACTGAAGCTTTCTTT.

This chain joins TRBV12-3 or TRBV12-4 and TRBJ1-6; 11 nucleotides align to TRBD1. With 3 bases clipped from V and 12 bases from J, the junction kept 1 base outside the gene matches. The CDR3 totals 13 residues. CDR3 amino acids: CASSLGQGVPLHF. In DNA form, the CDR3 reads TGTGCCAGCAGTTTGGGACAGGGGGTACCCCTCCACTTT.

The J gene is TRBJ2-5, the V gene TRBV2, with a tentative D call TRBD1 (6 bases). This CDR3 is built from 14 residues. V lost 8 bases to trimming and J lost 5 bases, with 18 bases between them. Germline-derived CDR1 and CDR2 are SNHLY and FYNNEI. CDR3 region: CASGGPGWRETQYF. CDR3 nucleotides: TGTGCCAGCGGGGGCCCCGGGTGGAGGGAGACCCAGTACTTC. The complete variable domain, with remaining parts taken from reference TRBV2 and TRBJ2-5, reads EPEVTQTPSHQVTQMGQEVILRCVPISNHLYFYWYRQILGQKVEFLVSFYNNEISEKSEIFDDQFSVERPDGSNFTLKIRSTKLEDSAMYFCASGGPGWRETQYFGPGTRLLVL.

This clone has just one count. V usage is TRBV3-1 (or the pseudogene TRBV3-2) and J usage is TRBJ2-7, with 8 bases identical to TRBD2. CDR1 LGHDT and CDR2 YNNKEL come from the germline V gene (reference sequence). J lost 4 bases, V lost 4 bases, and 6 bases had no gene match. This CDR3 spans 14 amino acids. CDR3 nucleotide sequence: TGTGCCAGCAGCCCGGGACTAGTTATGTACGAGCAGTACTTC. This codes for CASSPGLVMYEQYF.

V is TRBV19 and J is TRBJ2-2; 9 nucleotides agree with TRBD2. Losses at the gene ends were 7 bases for V and 0 bases for J; bases not matched to a gene: 6. The CDR3 is 16 residues long. Looked up from germline, CDR1 is LNHDA and CDR2 is SQIVND (reference sequence). CDR3 coding DNA: TGTGCCAGTAAAAGGGCTAGCGGGACGAACACCGGGGAGCTGTTTTTT. It is translated as CASKRASGTNTGELFF.

The CDR3 DNA follows: TGTGCCAGCACGAGGCAGGGATACCTACAAGGAGCTTTCTTT. Translating it yields CASTRQGYLQGAFF. This rearrangement joins TRBV13 to TRBJ1-1, with D tentatively TRBD1 (5 bases). V was pared by 7 bases and J by 10 bases, with 22 bases between. This CDR3 comprises 14 residues. Germline V CDR1 and CDR2: PRHDT, FYEKMQ (reference sequence).

This clone was recorded only once. This chain links TRBV6-2 or TRBV6-3 with TRBJ1-6; unclear D gene. The V end lost 5 bases, the J end lost 0 bases, and 8 bases lay between the germline ends. CDR3 length: 15 amino acids. Germline CDR1 reads MNHEY; CDR2 reads SVGEGT. CDR3 coding DNA: TGTGCCAGCAGTGCCGAGAGCTCCTATAATTCACCCCTCCACTTT. It translates to CASSAESSYNSPLHF.

The CDR3 DNA sequence: TGTGCCATCAGTGAGTTGGGGGCCATGGGCACTGAAGCTTTCTTT. Protein sequence: CAISELGAMGTEAFF. V gene TRBV10-3 combines with J gene TRBJ1-1, with D perhaps matching TRBD1 (6 bases). The V end lost 1 base, the J end lost 4 bases, and 13 bases lay between the germline ends. The CDR3 covers 15 residues. Germline CDR1 is ENHRY and CDR2 is SYGVKD.

V gene TRBV6-5 combines with J gene TRBJ1-6, with D unresolved. Trimming removed 4 bases at V and 9 bases at J, with 7 bases between. This CDR3 has 12 amino acids. Germline-derived CDR1 and CDR2 are MNHEY and SVGAGI. As DNA, the CDR3 is TGTGCCAGCAGTTTTGAGGTTTCACCCCTCCACTTT. Its translation: CASSFEVSPLHF.

This clone was detected only once. This chain links TRBV27 with TRBJ1-5; D perhaps matches TRBD1 (6 bases). Trimming pared 2 bases from V and 6 bases from J, leaving 8 bases between. CDR3 length equals 13 residues. CDR1 and CDR2 (germline): MNHEY, SMNVEV (reference sequence). The CDR3 bases are TGTGCCAGCAGTTTACGCAGGGGTCAGCCCCAGCATTTT. Amino acids: CASSLRRGQPQHF.

The chain is built from TRBV5-4 and TRBJ1-6; 9 nucleotides line up with TRBD1. Trimming cost V 2 bases and J 9 bases; bases outside gene matches: 6. This CDR3 has 15 residues. Germline loops: CDR1 SGHNT, CDR2 YYREEE (reference sequence). CDR3 amino acids: CASSFRTGESSPLHF. The DNA of the CDR3 is TGTGCCAGCAGCTTCAGGACAGGGGAGTCTTCACCCCTCCACTTT.